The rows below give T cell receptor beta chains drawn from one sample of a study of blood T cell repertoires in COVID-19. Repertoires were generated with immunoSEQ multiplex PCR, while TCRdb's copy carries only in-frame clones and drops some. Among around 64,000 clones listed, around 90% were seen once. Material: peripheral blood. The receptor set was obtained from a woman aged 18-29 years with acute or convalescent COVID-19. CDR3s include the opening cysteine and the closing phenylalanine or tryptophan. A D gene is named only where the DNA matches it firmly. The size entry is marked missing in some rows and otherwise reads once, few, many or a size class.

CDR3nt: TGTGCCAGCAGTTCCGGTGATTTCTCCTTGCAAGAGACCCAGTACTTC
CDR3aa: CASSSGDFSLQETQYF
d_gene: .
abundance: .
v_gene: TRBV6-5
j_gene: TRBJ2-5

CDR3nt: TGTGCCAGCAGCTTGGATTTCCCAGCTAACTATGGCTACACCTTC
CDR3aa: CASSLDFPANYGYTF
d_gene: .
abundance: .
v_gene: TRBV5-8
j_gene: TRBJ1-2

CDR3nt: TGTGCCAGTAGTATCGCAAGAGGGGGTATGAGTCGGCCCAAATTGAGCTCCTATAATTCACCCCTCCACTTT
CDR3aa: CASSIARGGMSRPKLSSYNSPLHF
d_gene: .
abundance: few
v_gene: TRBV19
j_gene: TRBJ1-6

CDR3nt: TGTGCCAGCAGTGAAGCGCGGGAGGGCCCCCACGAGCAGTACTTC
CDR3aa: CASSEAREGPHEQYF
d_gene: TRBD2
abundance: .
v_gene: TRBV2
j_gene: TRBJ2-7

CDR3nt: TGCAGCGCGCAACAGGGGACGAACACTGAAGCTTTCTTT
CDR3aa: CSAQQGTNTEAFF
d_gene: TRBD1
abundance: .
v_gene: TRBV29-1
j_gene: TRBJ1-1

CDR3nt: TGCGCCAGCAGCAGGGGACTAGCCGTAGTAGATACGCAGTATTTT
CDR3aa: CASSRGLAVVDTQYF
d_gene: TRBD2
abundance: .
v_gene: TRBV5-1
j_gene: TRBJ2-3

CDR3nt: TGTGCCAGCAGTAAACAGGGGGCTTTCACTGAAGCTTTCTTT
CDR3aa: CASSKQGAFTEAFF
d_gene: TRBD1
abundance: .
v_gene: TRBV6-2/TRBV6-3
j_gene: TRBJ1-1

CDR3nt: TGTGCCAGCAGTTTGACAGCTTCCAATGAGCAGTTCTTC
CDR3aa: CASSLTASNEQFF
d_gene: .
abundance: .
v_gene: TRBV27
j_gene: TRBJ2-1

CDR3nt: TGCGCCAGCAGCCAAGGGGGCACTGGAAACACCATATATTTT
CDR3aa: CASSQGGTGNTIYF
d_gene: .
abundance: once
v_gene: TRBV4-1
j_gene: TRBJ1-3

CDR3nt: TGTGCCAGCAGCAACCGGGACAAGATCGGGCATGGCTACACCTTC
CDR3aa: CASSNRDKIGHGYTF
d_gene: .
abundance: few
v_gene: TRBV6-5
j_gene: TRBJ1-2

CDR3nt: TGCGCCAGCAGTTTTTTATCAGACAGTAACACTGAAGCTTTCTTT
CDR3aa: CASSFLSDSNTEAFF
d_gene: .
abundance: .
v_gene: TRBV4-1
j_gene: TRBJ1-1

CDR3nt: TGCGCCAGCAGGGGACTAGCGGGGGGGAGCACAGATACGCAGTATTTT
CDR3aa: CASRGLAGGSTDTQYF
d_gene: TRBD2
abundance: .
v_gene: TRBV4-1
j_gene: TRBJ2-3

CDR3nt: TGTGCCAGCTCACCTTACGGGACAGCGCAAGAGACCCAGTACTTC
CDR3aa: CASSPYGTAQETQYF
d_gene: TRBD1
abundance: once
v_gene: TRBV18
j_gene: TRBJ2-5

CDR3nt: TGTGCCAGCAGTCGGGCCAACAGGGGGAAAAGCCACAATGAGCAGTTCTTC
CDR3aa: CASSRANRGKSHNEQFF
d_gene: TRBD1
abundance: .
v_gene: TRBV6-6
j_gene: TRBJ2-1

CDR3nt: TGTGCCAGCAGTGAATCTACTAGCACAGATACGCAGTATTTT
CDR3aa: CASSESTSTDTQYF
d_gene: .
abundance: .
v_gene: TRBV2
j_gene: TRBJ2-3

CDR3nt: TGTGCCAGAAGCTTGGGTGTTGAGACATCCTGTGATAGCAATCAGCCCCAGCATTTT
CDR3aa: CARSLGVETSCDSNQPQHF
d_gene: .
abundance: .
v_gene: TRBV5-3
j_gene: TRBJ1-5